This record looks at one T cell receptor (beta chain) sequence and its context. Other DNA sequences from this sample encode an identical CDR3 as well. These data originate in a study of blood T cell repertoires in COVID-19. As for the study in general: The analysed material was cDNA or gDNA that came from T cells, B-cell-depleted T cells, or PBMCs.

Here immunoSEQ multiplex PCR was the method, and the copy in TCRdb shows in-frame clones only, minus some. The data contain about 160,000 clones, 80% to 90% of them singletons. Germline-derived CDR1 and CDR2 are LNHDA and SQIVND (reference sequence). V lost 6 bases and J 3 bases, leaving 5 bases between the germline ends. The CDR3 spans 11 residues. The source material was peripheral blood. The TCR originated in a man in his forties with acute or convalescent COVID-19. This chain connects TRBV19 to TRBJ2-5; no firm D call. The CDR3 DNA reads TGTGCCAGTAGCCTAGAAGAGACCCAGTACTTC. As protein: CASSLEETQYF.